The 2 T cell receptor beta chains below were found in one sample sequenced in a study of read filtering for tumor transcriptome and immune sequencing. The library was built from around 380 ng RNA with molecular barcoded adaptors for alpha/delta and beta/gamma chains. TCRdb passed the reads through MiXCR, listing each CDR3 protein once. There are under 60,000 distinct CDR3 sequences in the sample; around 19% occur only once, and 15% to 17% lies in the top ten. The sequenced sample was a population of CD138-negative cells sorted from bone marrow. These receptors came from a donor at least 40 years old with multiple myeloma.

A remark on this clonotype: A read error is possible here, since a much larger clone lies one base away. This chain links TRBV2 with TRBJ2-7, with D possibly matching TRBD2 (5 bases). From germline, CDR1 is SNHLY and CDR2 FYNNEI. The CDR3 extends over 15 amino acids. CDR3 sequence: CASSGLGLVFYGQYF. The DNA for the CDR3 is TGTGCCAGCAGCGGCTTAGGACTGGTGTTCTACGGGCAGTACTTC.

Many counts were recorded for this clonotype. V is TRBV2 and J is TRBJ2-1; D not certain. Germline loops: CDR1 SNHLY, CDR2 FYNNEI. V was shortened by 5 bases and J by 11 bases, with 13 bases between the two germline ends. The CDR3 is 12 amino acids. CDR3 coding DNA: TGTGCCAGCAGTCTGAAGACCGCACAGCAGTTCTTC. Encoded protein: CASSLKTAQQFF. Complete variable domain (other parts from reference TRBV2 and TRBJ2-1): EPEVTQTPSHQVTQMGQEVILRCVPISNHLYFYWYRQILGQKVEFLVSFYNNEISEKSEIFDDQFSVERPDGSNFTLKIRSTKLEDSAMYFCASSLKTAQQFFGPGTRLTVL.